This TCR beta chain was observed in a study of T cells after yellow fever vaccination. General study results and limits: Sorted repertoires could include abundant contaminating clonotypes from bulk cells. A large majority of primary-vaccination clones showed up again after the booster (roughly 96% CD4, 85% to 90% CD8). The secondary response peaked faster, at day 5 versus 15, but was weaker.

This clonotype was seen only a few times. Its antigen is still unknown. Deletions cut 7 bases from V and 5 bases from J, with 17 bases between. The CDR3 covers 14 residues. Germline values: CDR1 SGHVS, CDR2 FQNEAQ. TCR cDNA was made by 5'RACE template switching, adding a universal primer site and UMIs. From the 5' RACE reads, TCRdb called clonotypes with MiXCR, one entry per CDR3 protein. The profile covers 550,000 or so distinct CDR3 sequences, with 19% appearing a single time and over 11% taken by the ten largest. Material: PBMCs, obtained 15 days after the yellow fever booster vaccination. This chain links TRBV7-8 with TRBJ2-5; possibly TRBD2 for D (6 bases). The clonotype comes from a man aged 25-40 years who received the YFV17D yellow fever vaccine. Written as DNA, the CDR3 is TGTGCCAGCAAGAACATAGGGACTCCGGAGACCCAGTACTTC. Amino acids: CASKNIGTPETQYF.